One and the same sample provided the 27 T cell receptor beta chains below, sequenced in a study of T cells in Graves' hyperthyroidism and ophthalmopathy. TCR beta CDR3 regions were amplified from RNA transcripts. A first-round RT-PCR of the TCR CDR3 used the HTBI primer set. TCRdb independently ran MiXCR on the multiplex PCR reads; one entry per CDR3 protein. The sample has approximately 400,000 distinct CDR3 sequences, around 14% seen once. The source material was blood. The receptors come from a woman aged 18-35 years with Graves' hyperthyroidism.

This clonotype was recorded at least ten times. The J gene is TRBJ1-1, the V gene TRBV29-1; D is unclear. Germline V CDR1 and CDR2: SQVTM, ANQGSEA. V lost 6 bases, J lost 6 bases, and 14 bases lay in between. The CDR3 is made up of 12 amino acids. The CDR3 sequence: CSVGSSPAEAFF. Written as DNA, the CDR3 is TGCAGCGTAGGGTCATCCCCGGCTGAAGCTTTCTTT.

This clonotype was counted between two and nine times. This chain uses TRBV7-2 with TRBJ1-2; D may be TRBD1 (6 bases). Germline V gene sequence: CDR1 SGHTA, CDR2 FQGNSA. V gave up 9 bases and J gave up 0 bases, with 11 bases separating them. The CDR3 contains 13 residues. CDR3 sequence (DNA): TGTGCCAGTACAGGGCGATCTAACTATGGCTACACCTTC. Protein product: CASTGRSNYGYTF. Full variable domain (rest looked up from reference TRBV7-2 and TRBJ1-2): GAGVSQSPSNKVTEKGKDVELRCDPISGHTALYWYRQSLGQGLEFLIYFQGNSAPDKSGLPSDRFSAERTGGSVSTLTIQRTQQEDSAVYLCASTGRSNYGYTFGSGTRLTVV.

This chain joins TRBV5-8 and TRBJ1-3, with D possibly matching TRBD1 (5 bases). V lost 0 bases and J 7 bases, leaving 11 bases between the germline ends. CDR3 length: 14 residues. Germline values: CDR1 SGHTS, CDR2 YDEGEE. CDR3 sequence: CASSLESGRNTIYF. CDR3 DNA: TGTGCCAGCAGCTTGGAGTCAGGGAGGAACACCATATATTTT.

This clonotype was counted ten times or more. This chain connects TRBV28 to TRBJ2-2, with D possibly TRBD1 on 6 matching bases. Trimming removed 5 bases from V and 1 base from J, with 8 bases in between. Germline V gene sequence: CDR1 MDHEN, CDR2 SYDVKM. The CDR3 loop spans 14 amino acids. For the CDR3, the DNA is TGTGCCAGCAGTATGACAGGGAACACCGGGGAGCTGTTTTTT. Amino acid sequence: CASSMTGNTGELFF.

This clonotype was seen a handful of times. The V gene is TRBV6-2 or TRBV6-3, the J gene TRBJ1-1, with 9 positions matching TRBD1. V gave up 6 bases and J gave up 8 bases; unmatched junction bases: 13. This CDR3 is 15 amino acids long. The V gene's germline CDR1 is MNHEY and CDR2 SVGEGT. The CDR3 nucleotides read TGTGCCAGCAGAACAATAGTCCCGGGACAGGGAGAAGCTTTCTTT. Its translation: CASRTIVPGQGEAFF.

This clonotype turned up a few times. This sequence joins TRBV6-1 and TRBJ1-1; D might be TRBD1 (5 bases). The CDR3 is 17 amino acids. CDR1 and CDR2 from the germline V gene are MNHNS and SASEGT. V was clipped by 2 bases and J by 0 bases, with 16 bases between them. The CDR3 region has the DNA TGTGCCAGCAGTGAAATAGAGTTTTGGGGCCTGAACACTGAAGCTTTCTTT. This codes for CASSEIEFWGLNTEAFF.

This chain uses TRBV5-5 with TRBJ1-5, with a weak D call TRBD1 (6 bases). V lost 3 bases, J lost 2 bases, and 9 bases lay in between. CDR1 is SGHKS and CDR2 is YYEKEE in the germline V gene (reference sequence). This CDR3 region has 14 residues. CDR3 coding DNA: TGTGCCAGCAGCTACGCAGGGGGCAATCAGCCCCAGCATTTT. This gives the protein CASSYAGGNQPQHF.

V and J are TRBV14 and TRBJ2-1, with 7 positions matching TRBD2. The CDR3 extends over 18 amino acids. V gave up 1 base and J gave up 8 bases; unmatched junction bases: 17. Germline assignment: CDR1 SGHDN and CDR2 FVKESK. The CDR3 here is CASSQGLTSGLVFDEQFF. The CDR3 coding sequence is TGTGCCAGCAGCCAAGGCCTTACGTCCGGACTAGTTTTTGATGAGCAGTTCTTC.

This clonotype was detected a few times. CDR3 sequence: CASSYWGTSLGRETQYF. The CDR3 DNA reads as TGTGCCAGCAGTTACTGGGGTACTAGCTTAGGTCGAGAGACCCAGTACTTC. The rearrangement joins TRBV6-5 to TRBJ2-5; maybe TRBD2 (6 bases). V was pared by 1 base and J by 4 bases, with 19 bases between. Germline loops: CDR1 MNHEY, CDR2 SVGAGI. The CDR3 length is 17 residues.

There are a few counts of this clonotype. The genes are TRBV4-1 and TRBJ1-5; D call uncertain. V was cut by 4 bases and J by 3 bases, with 13 bases left in between. CDR3 length: 15 amino acids. The germline CDR1 and CDR2 sequences are MGHRA and YSYEKL. CDR3 DNA: TGCGCCAGCAGCCCCGAGAGGGTAGACAATCAGCCCCAGCATTTT. Its translation is CASSPERVDNQPQHF.

The rearrangement links TRBV9 to TRBJ2-1; D unresolved. The CDR3 has 12 amino acids. Germline assignment: CDR1 SGDLS and CDR2 YYNGEE. The V end lost 0 bases, the J end lost 8 bases, and 6 bases lay between the germline ends. Here the CDR3 DNA reads TGTGCCAGCAGCGTAGTAAGCTATGAGCAGTTCTTC. Translating it yields CASSVVSYEQFF.

In this sample, this clonotype turned up many times. The gene calls are TRBV18 and TRBJ1-5; 10 positions match TRBD1. Germline values: CDR1 KGHSH, CDR2 LQKENI. The CDR3 spans 15 residues. Trimming took 2 bases from V and 6 from J; bases not matched to a gene: 4. The CDR3 nucleotides are TGTGCCAGCTCACCATTCGGACAGGGGGGTCAGCCCCAGCATTTT. Amino acid sequence: CASSPFGQGGQPQHF.

The V gene is TRBV10-3, the J gene TRBJ2-2; tentatively, D is TRBD1 (5 bases). This CDR3 has 14 amino acids. Germline V gene lookup returns CDR1 ENHRY and CDR2 SYGVKD. With 5 bases removed from V and 7 bases from J, the gap between germline ends came to 14 bases. The CDR3 DNA is TGTGCCATCAGTCCAGCCAGGGCGGACGGGGAGCTGTTTTTT. It is translated as CAISPARADGELFF.

In regard to this clonotype: One end of the junction varies from germline; a read error may be responsible. This sequence joins TRBV19 and TRBJ2-2; no clear D. Germline lookup yields CDR1 LNHDA and CDR2 SQIVND (reference sequence). This CDR3 comprises 14 residues. The CDR3 nucleotides are TGTGCCAGTAGTATCCAACAGAACGCCGGGGAGCTGTTTTTT. Translation: CASSIQQNAGELFF.

Comment on this clonotype: Given a much more abundant clone one base away, this may be a read error. This is likely a read error, given that the CDR3 carries no conserved phenylalanine or tryptophan at its end. The chain couples TRBV5-1 to TRBJ1-2, with D possibly being TRBD1 (5 bases). Per the germline V gene, CDR1 is SGHRS and CDR2 is YFSETQ. Trimming took off 7 bases at V and 6 bases at J, with 13 bases between the two ends. CDR3 length equals 12 residues. As DNA, the CDR3 is TGCGCCAGCCGTAGGGGCAGCGATGGCTACACCTCC. Translation gives CASRRGSDGYTS.

The CDR3 region has the DNA TGTGCCAGCAGCTTACAAGGACTAGCGCCCACCTACGAGCAGTACTTC. It encodes CASSLQGLAPTYEQYF. The V gene is TRBV7-2, the J gene TRBJ2-7; 9 positions match TRBD2. Germline loops: CDR1 SGHTA, CDR2 FQGNSA. The CDR3 runs 16 residues. J lost 2 bases, V lost 2 bases, and 7 bases had no gene match.

This clonotype occurred many times. The CDR3 nucleotides read TGCAGTGCTCTGAACACCGGGGAGCTGTTTTTT. Its translation: CSALNTGELFF. The chain uses TRBV20-1 and TRBJ2-2; D remains ambiguous. Trimming pared 5 bases from V and 1 base from J, leaving 2 bases between. The germline CDR1 and CDR2 sequences are DFQATT and SNEGSKA (reference sequence). CDR3 length: 11 amino acids.

In regard to this clonotype: A much larger clone is a single base away; this may be a read error. This chain links TRBV7-9 with TRBJ2-7; 12 nucleotides agree with TRBD2. The ends lost 5 bases at V and 3 bases at J; junction bases unmatched: 5. The CDR3 runs 15 residues. The germline V gene encodes CDR1 SEHNR and CDR2 FQNEAQ (reference sequence). The CDR3 DNA sequence: TGTGCCAGCAGCCCGCGACTAGCGGGAGTCTACGAGCAGTACTTC. Its translation: CASSPRLAGVYEQYF.

This clonotype has just a few counts. The DNA for the CDR3 is TGCAGTGCTAGACCCCCGGGAGGTCAGCCCCAGCATTTT. It encodes CSARPPGGQPQHF. This chain links TRBV20-1 with TRBJ1-5; D gene ambiguous. The length of the CDR3 is 13 residues. Trimming stripped 2 bases from V and 6 bases from J, with 11 bases between. The germline V gene has CDR1 DFQATT and CDR2 SNEGSKA (reference sequence).

To note about this clonotype: Possible read error: a much larger clone is one base away. The chain carries TRBV6-1 and TRBJ1-1; D not resolved. The germline V gene has CDR1 MNHNS and CDR2 SASEGT. The CDR3 spans 12 residues. CDR3 coding DNA: TGTGCCAGCGGGAGCTTCAACACTAAAGCTTTCTTT. Translated: CASGSFNTKAFF.

This clonotype has only a few counts. This chain joins TRBV12-3 or TRBV12-4 and TRBJ1-2; no clear D. V lost 3 bases to trimming and J lost 4 bases, with 9 bases between them. This CDR3 region has 13 residues. CDR3 nucleotides: TGTGCCAGCAGTTTGTGGAAGACCTATGGCTACACCTTC. It yields the protein CASSLWKTYGYTF.

The table lists this clonotype with many counts. The chain couples TRBV6-2 or TRBV6-3 to TRBJ2-3, with 8 bases lining up with TRBD2. V shed 7 bases and J 3 bases; nucleotides not matched to a gene: 9. The CDR3 has 15 residues. Germline V gene sequence: CDR1 MNHEY, CDR2 SVGEGT. CDR3 sequence (DNA): TGTGCCAGCAAAGTGGCGGGGGGCTGGACAGATACGCAGTATTTT. Its translation is CASKVAGGWTDTQYF.

This clonotype was seen many times. The chain employs TRBV28 and TRBJ2-4; tentatively, D is TRBD1 (5 bases). The CDR3 runs 16 residues. Trimming pared 4 bases from V and 0 bases from J, leaving 13 bases between. Germline CDR1 and CDR2: MDHEN and SYDVKM. The CDR3 spells CASSWSRVLAKNIQYF. Here the CDR3 DNA reads TGTGCCAGCAGTTGGTCCAGGGTACTAGCCAAAAACATTCAGTACTTC.

This clonotype appeared many times. The chain employs TRBV6-2 or TRBV6-3 and TRBJ2-1; TRBD2 matches 9 bases. V gave up 6 bases and J gave up 7 bases; unmatched junction bases: 10. The CDR3 spans 15 residues. The germline CDR1 and CDR2 sequences are MNHEY and SVGEGT. The CDR3 loop reads CASRHRAGGKNEQFF. For the CDR3, the DNA is TGTGCCAGCAGGCACCGCGCGGGGGGGAAGAATGAGCAGTTCTTC.

In its sample, this clonotype was seen many times. V is TRBV2 and J is TRBJ1-1; 10 bases fit TRBD1. The CDR3 extends over 14 amino acids. Germline V lookup: CDR1 SNHLY, CDR2 FYNNEI. V shed 6 bases, J shed 6 bases, and the junction held 7 bases outside the gene matches. CDR3 region: CASRSTGGYAEAFF. In nucleotides, the CDR3 is TGTGCCAGCAGGTCGACAGGGGGCTACGCTGAAGCTTTCTTT.

In this sample, this clonotype turned up a few times. This sequence joins TRBV7-2 and TRBJ1-1; 9 bases map to TRBD1. Germline CDR1 and CDR2: SGHTA and FQGNSA. The CDR3 spans 16 residues. V trimming: 1 base; J trimming: 4 bases; junction bases outside the gene matches: 7. The CDR3 is CASSLEGGTGITEAFF. The CDR3 DNA is TGTGCCAGCAGCTTAGAGGGGGGGACAGGGATCACTGAAGCTTTCTTT.

The chain combines TRBV18 with TRBJ2-3, with TRBD2 matching over 10 bases. Germline loops: CDR1 KGHSH, CDR2 LQKENI. Trimming removed 4 bases from V and 0 bases from J; junction bases left unmatched: 7. CDR3 length equals 17 residues. The CDR3 reads CASSQQTGLASTDTQYF. CDR3 DNA: TGTGCCAGCTCACAACAAACGGGACTAGCGAGCACAGATACGCAGTATTTT.